The rows below give T cell receptor beta chains drawn from one sample of a study of T cell responses to AZD1222 COVID-19 vaccine. Using immunoSEQ multiplex PCR, the repertoire was profiled, and TCRdb retains in-frame clones only, with some absent. The repertoire consists of fewer than 150,000 clones, with 80% to 90% occurring once and the leading ten covering about 1.2%. Material: peripheral blood, obtained on day 0 of AZD1222 vaccination. These receptor sequences come from an adult in good health. The CDR3 runs from the conserved cysteine through the conserved F or W. Each record gives: V gene, J gene, clone size, CDR3 protein. Part of the rows lack a size; the others show once, few, many or a class for expanded clones.

V gene: TRBV25-1
J gene: TRBJ1-1
clone size: NA
CDR3 protein: CASSELGTGMITEAFF

V gene: TRBV12-5
J gene: TRBJ2-1
clone size: few
CDR3 protein: CASGLIGGHSYNEQFF

V gene: TRBV3-1/TRBV3-2
J gene: TRBJ2-7
clone size: once
CDR3 protein: CASSQARHEQYF

V gene: TRBV7-2
J gene: TRBJ2-1
clone size: NA
CDR3 protein: CASEDRGKVGHEQFF

V gene: TRBV12-3/TRBV12-4
J gene: TRBJ1-2
clone size: NA
CDR3 protein: CASSLGGEYGYTF

V gene: TRBV5-1
J gene: TRBJ1-1
clone size: few
CDR3 protein: CASSPGGSGARTEAFF

V gene: TRBV27
J gene: TRBJ2-3
clone size: NA
CDR3 protein: CASSLVPGRGTDTQYF

V gene: TRBV5-6
J gene: TRBJ2-7
clone size: NA
CDR3 protein: CASSFGSYEQYF

V gene: TRBV30
J gene: TRBJ1-4
clone size: NA
CDR3 protein: CAWSVLGGAGEKLFF

V gene: TRBV15
J gene: TRBJ1-5
clone size: NA
CDR3 protein: CATSRGEGVGNQPQHF

V gene: TRBV7-8
J gene: TRBJ1-1
clone size: NA
CDR3 protein: CASSYIRGPTEAFF

V gene: TRBV19
J gene: TRBJ2-7
clone size: NA
CDR3 protein: CASSPGQGDEQYF

V gene: TRBV4-3
J gene: TRBJ1-4
clone size: once
CDR3 protein: CASSQDQGHRGLFEKLFF

V gene: TRBV5-1
J gene: TRBJ2-7
clone size: NA
CDR3 protein: CASSDGSSTYEQYF

V gene: TRBV3-1/TRBV3-2
J gene: TRBJ1-5
clone size: NA
CDR3 protein: CASSKRGGNQPQHF

V gene: TRBV6-1
J gene: TRBJ2-7
clone size: NA
CDR3 protein: CASSEGTGVGYEQYF

V gene: TRBV15
J gene: TRBJ2-7
clone size: few
CDR3 protein: CATSVYRDSPLEQYF

V gene: TRBV5-6
J gene: TRBJ2-7
clone size: NA
CDR3 protein: CASSDRSYEQYF

V gene: TRBV9
J gene: TRBJ2-2
clone size: NA
CDR3 protein: CASSGASGGEYQRRTGELFF

V gene: TRBV5-5
J gene: TRBJ2-7
clone size: NA
CDR3 protein: CASIGGSYEQYF

V gene: TRBV5-4
J gene: TRBJ1-2
clone size: NA
CDR3 protein: CASSSGPPNGQIMYGYTF

V gene: TRBV2
J gene: TRBJ1-1
clone size: few
CDR3 protein: CASNGNTEAFF

V gene: TRBV6-5
J gene: TRBJ1-1
clone size: few
CDR3 protein: CASSYSLSTEAFF

V gene: TRBV7-9
J gene: TRBJ2-1
clone size: NA
CDR3 protein: CASGGTGSSYNEQFF

V gene: TRBV2
J gene: TRBJ1-2
clone size: NA
CDR3 protein: CASSEARGVQGYTF

V gene: TRBV5-5
J gene: TRBJ1-6
clone size: NA
CDR3 protein: CASSPVEALISPLHF

V gene: TRBV27
J gene: TRBJ1-5
clone size: NA
CDR3 protein: CASSRTSNQPQHF

V gene: TRBV4-1
J gene: TRBJ2-7
clone size: few
CDR3 protein: CASSLRTRYEQYF

V gene: TRBV10-2
J gene: TRBJ2-3
clone size: NA
CDR3 protein: CASLGQVLGTDTQYF

V gene: TRBV14
J gene: TRBJ2-1
clone size: NA
CDR3 protein: CASSQGIGLWGLRYNEQFF

V gene: TRBV5-4
J gene: TRBJ1-4
clone size: NA
CDR3 protein: CASSPGESPGEKLFF

V gene: TRBV7-8
J gene: TRBJ2-5
clone size: NA
CDR3 protein: CASSDVMSSAPASETQYF

V gene: TRBV6-2/TRBV6-3
J gene: TRBJ2-7
clone size: NA
CDR3 protein: CASSYAGNEQYF

V gene: TRBV18
J gene: TRBJ1-2
clone size: NA
CDR3 protein: CASSPDSNYGYTF

V gene: TRBV5-1
J gene: TRBJ2-7
clone size: NA
CDR3 protein: CASSLFGTGLYEQYF

V gene: TRBV5-1
J gene: TRBJ1-5
clone size: NA
CDR3 protein: CASTPALGGGNQPQHF

V gene: TRBV11-2
J gene: TRBJ2-5
clone size: NA
CDR3 protein: CASSLSPIPGPQETQYF

V gene: TRBV5-6
J gene: TRBJ1-2
clone size: NA
CDR3 protein: CASNPLGDYGYTF

V gene: TRBV7-8
J gene: TRBJ2-7
clone size: once
CDR3 protein: CASSFTRRQGSPYEQYF

V gene: TRBV13
J gene: TRBJ2-4
clone size: NA
CDR3 protein: CASSDRGNIQYF

V gene: TRBV5-6
J gene: TRBJ1-1
clone size: NA
CDR3 protein: CASSGQGGNTEAFF

V gene: TRBV12-3/TRBV12-4
J gene: TRBJ1-1
clone size: NA
CDR3 protein: CASSSDPNTEAFF

V gene: TRBV10-3
J gene: TRBJ1-1
clone size: NA
CDR3 protein: CAISEHPQGAEEAFF

V gene: TRBV27
J gene: TRBJ2-7
clone size: NA
CDR3 protein: CASRPPLAGGRYEQYF

V gene: TRBV27
J gene: TRBJ2-7
clone size: NA
CDR3 protein: CASSWGQGSYEQYF

V gene: TRBV7-9
J gene: TRBJ2-7
clone size: NA
CDR3 protein: CASSLALAGGWYEQYF

V gene: TRBV2
J gene: TRBJ2-2
clone size: NA
CDR3 protein: CASSADREIGELFF

V gene: TRBV30
J gene: TRBJ1-1
clone size: NA
CDR3 protein: CAWSVHSVAGW

V gene: TRBV7-8
J gene: TRBJ2-7
clone size: NA
CDR3 protein: CASSLAGRASMTYEQYF

V gene: TRBV4-2
J gene: TRBJ1-5
clone size: NA
CDR3 protein: CASSQDPRALGGYSNQPQHF